This is a list of T cell receptor beta chains from one sample in a study of shared clonotypes between healthy human individuals. Some clones are missing from TCRdb's copy, which holds only in-frame ones; the method was immunoSEQ multiplex PCR. The sample includes a few hundred thousand clones, about 96% of them seen just once. Material for sequencing was naive CD4+ T cells sorted from blood. The receptors come from a woman under 40 in good health. CDR3s include the opening cysteine and the closing phenylalanine or tryptophan. D genes are given only for firm matches. A clone size is listed for some rows: how often the clone was seen (once, few, many), or a class if it is expanded.

TRBJ1-2 | NA | TRBV2 | TRBD1 | TGTGCCAGCAGTGAAGGGACAGGAAATTATGGCTACACCTTC | CASSEGTGNYGYTF
TRBJ1-2 | NA | TRBV28 | TRBD1 | TGTGCCAGCAGTCCCGGGACAGGAAGGAATGGCTACACCTTC | CASSPGTGRNGYTF
TRBJ2-3 | NA | TRBV9 | TRBD1 | TGTGCCAGCAATCCTCCGGGACAGGGGGCAGATACGCAGTATTTT | CASNPPGQGADTQYF
TRBJ2-7 | NA | TRBV18 | TRBD2 | TGTGCCAGCTCACCTAGCGGGAGGAGACACGAGCAGTACTTC | CASSPSGRRHEQYF
TRBJ2-2 | NA | TRBV9 | TRBD1 | TGTGCCAGCAGCGTCCGGACAGGGGAGGGGACCGGGGAGCTGTTTTTT | CASSVRTGEGTGELFF
TRBJ1-2 | NA | TRBV28 | TRBD1 | TGTGCCAGCAGTCTCCCGACAGGGGGAAACTATGGCTACACCTTC | CASSLPTGGNYGYTF
TRBJ1-2 | NA | TRBV19 | TRBD1 | TGTGCCAGTAGACTCACAGGGGGCCCTCCTGACTATGGCTACACCTTC | CASRLTGGPPDYGYTF
TRBJ2-7 | NA | TRBV16 | TRBD2 | TGTGCCAGCAGCCACCCTACGGGACTAGCGGGAGGGGCCGAGCAGTACTTC | CASSHPTGLAGGAEQYF
TRBJ2-2 | NA | TRBV28 | TRBD1 | TGTGCCACACCGGGACAGGGAAACACCGGGGAGCTGTTTTTT | CATPGQGNTGELFF
TRBJ1-2 | NA | TRBV5-1 | NA | TGCGCCAGCAGCTTGGAAAGGGCAGGGTTCGGCTACACCTTC | CASSLERAGFGYTF
TRBJ2-5 | NA | TRBV29-1 | TRBD1 | TGCAGCGTTGGTTTGAACAGGGGGCCTCAAGAGACCCAGTACTTC | CSVGLNRGPQETQYF
TRBJ1-2 | NA | TRBV2 | NA | TGTGCCAGCAGTCTAACGGGAGGGCTCGGGGACTATGGCTACACCTTC | CASSLTGGLGDYGYTF
TRBJ1-3 | NA | TRBV7-3 | TRBD1 | TGTGCCAGCAGCGTCGGGACAGGTGGCGTAAACACCATATATTTT | CASSVGTGGVNTIYF
TRBJ2-3 | NA | TRBV7-3 | TRBD1 | TGTGCCAGCAGCACTTCCGGGACAGGGGTTCATACGCAGTATTTT | CASSTSGTGVHTQYF
TRBJ1-3 | NA | TRBV7-7 | NA | TGTGCCAGCAGCTTAGGGGGGGCTAGTGGAAACACCATATATTTT | CASSLGGASGNTIYF
TRBJ2-7 | NA | TRBV4-2 | NA | TGTGCCAGCAGCTTGAGAACGGGAGTAAACTACGAGCAGTACTTC | CASSLRTGVNYEQYF
TRBJ2-3 | NA | TRBV5-1 | TRBD1 | TGCGCCAGCAGCTTGGGCCACAGGGGATATGATACGCAGTATTTT | CASSLGHRGYDTQYF
TRBJ2-2 | NA | TRBV5-1 | TRBD2 | TGCGCCAGCAGCCCGGGACTAGCGGGAGCCGGGGAGCTGTTTTTT | CASSPGLAGAGELFF
TRBJ1-4 | NA | TRBV7-9 | TRBD1 | TGTGCCAGCAGCTGGAGCCGGACAGGCTATGAAAAACTGTTTTTT | CASSWSRTGYEKLFF
TRBJ2-3 | NA | TRBV6-4 | NA | TGTGCCAGCAGTGACTCTACAGATACGCAGTATTTT | CASSDSTDTQYF
TRBJ1-1 | NA | TRBV27 | TRBD1 | TGTGCCAGCAGGGGGACAGGGAACGTTATGGCTTTCTTT | CASRGTGNVMAFF
TRBJ2-7 | NA | TRBV5-1 | NA | TGCGCCAGCAGGTCCGGGACGGCGAGCTCCTACGAGCAGTACTTC | CASRSGTASSYEQYF
TRBJ1-3 | NA | TRBV19 | NA | TGTGCGAGTAGAAAGAGCTCTGGAAACACCATATATTTT | CASRKSSGNTIYF
TRBJ2-3 | NA | TRBV5-6 | TRBD2 | TGTGCCAGCAGCTTCCGGGGGGATCGCACAGATACGCAGTATTTT | CASSFRGDRTDTQYF
TRBJ2-3 | NA | TRBV6-5 | NA | TGTGCCAGCAGTTACGATGGGGGTACGCAGTATTTT | CASSYDGGTQYF
TRBJ2-7 | NA | TRBV25-1 | TRBD1 | TGTGCCAGCAGTGACCCTGGGACAGGGAAAGCCTACGAGCAGTACTTC | CASSDPGTGKAYEQYF
TRBJ2-1 | NA | TRBV11-2 | NA | TGTGCCAGCAGCTTAAGACGGAGCTCCTACAATGAGCAGTTCTTC | CASSLRRSSYNEQFF
TRBJ2-5 | once | TRBV5-1 | TRBD1 | TGCGCCAGCAGCTCGGACAGGGTTTTAGGAGAGACCCAGTACTTC | CASSSDRVLGETQYF
TRBJ2-1 | NA | TRBV19 | TRBD2 | TGTGCCAGTAGTGTCGGACTAGCGGGAGGGCTACCCTACAATGAGCAGTTCTTC | CASSVGLAGGLPYNEQFF
TRBJ2-2 | NA | TRBV27 | NA | TGTGCCAGCAGTTCTCCGGGACCGGAGGCCTCGAACACCGGGGAGCTGTTTTTT | CASSSPGPEASNTGELFF
TRBJ2-5 | NA | TRBV11-2 | NA | TGTGCCAGCAGCAGCGACCCGGGGCGGGAGACCCAGTACTTC | CASSSDPGRETQYF
TRBJ1-1 | NA | TRBV7-9 | NA | TGTGCCAGCAGCCCGATGGGGACTGAAGCTTTCTTT | CASSPMGTEAFF
TRBJ2-2 | few | TRBV10-1 | NA | TGCGCCAGCGTACGGGACTTAACGACCGGGGAGCTGTTTTTT | CASVRDLTTGELFF
TRBJ2-6 | NA | TRBV15 | NA | TGTGCCACCAGCAGCGGTCGGAGCCCTGGGGCCAACGTCCTGACTTTC | CATSSGRSPGANVLTF
TRBJ2-3 | once | TRBV28 | TRBD2 | TGTGCCAGCAGTCCCTCATTCGGGAGGAAGGCAGATACGCAGTATTTT | CASSPSFGRKADTQYF
TRBJ2-2 | NA | TRBV10-1 | NA | TGCGCCAGCTGCGGGACCTTGAACACCGGGGAGCTGTTTTTT | CASCGTLNTGELFF
TRBJ2-7 | NA | TRBV5-1 | TRBD2 | TGCGCCAGCAGCTTACTAGCGGGAAACTCCTACGAGCAGTACTTC | CASSLLAGNSYEQYF
TRBJ2-7 | NA | TRBV6-1 | TRBD1 | TGTGCCAGCAGTACCGGGACAGGGGCTTTTGGAGAGCAGTACTTC | CASSTGTGAFGEQYF
TRBJ2-4 | NA | TRBV28 | TRBD1 | TGTGCCAGCAGGACAGGGGGCTTCGCCAAAAACATTCAGTACTTC | CASRTGGFAKNIQYF
TRBJ1-1 | NA | TRBV19 | NA | TGTGCCAGTAGTAACACCGGACAGCCAAGAAGGGACAAAACCTACACTGAAGCTTTCTTT | CASSNTGQPRRDKTYTEAFF
TRBJ2-1 | NA | TRBV4-1 | NA | TGCGCCAGCAGCCAAGGATGGGGGTACAATGAGCAGTTCTTC | CASSQGWGYNEQFF
TRBJ2-5 | NA | TRBV5-1 | NA | TGCGCCAGCAGCTCCTACCTGAGCGGACAAGAGACCCAGTACTTC | CASSSYLSGQETQYF
TRBJ2-1 | NA | TRBV7-3 | TRBD2 | TGTGCCAGCAGCCTACCCCGGACTAGCGGGAGTTCGAGCTCCTACAATGAGCAGTTCTTC | CASSLPRTSGSSSSYNEQFF